This T cell receptor (beta chain) was found in a study of blood T cell repertoires in COVID-19. About the study: T cells, B-cell-depleted T cells, or PBMCs supplied cDNA or gDNA.

The CDR3 is 15 residues long. V lost 5 bases, J lost 0 bases, and 13 bases lay in between. The germline V gene encodes CDR1 SEHNR and CDR2 FQNEAQ (reference sequence). In the source study's methods: Reference gene primer amplification gave nucleated cell count estimates. Sequencing was performed with immunoSEQ multiplex PCR; in TCRdb, only in-frame clones are kept and a portion is missing. Clone size and V and J calls were adopted from that table, with D and trimming inferred from the DNA. Among 200,000 or so clones listed, 65% to 85% were seen once. This receptor was identified in a man aged 55-75 years with active or convalescent COVID-19. Sequencing was performed on peripheral blood. The chain has TRBV7-9 and TRBJ1-1, with no clear D. CDR3 amino acids: CASSPRIGLNTEAFF. The CDR3 region has the DNA TGTGCCAGCAGCCCTAGAATAGGATTGAACACTGAAGCTTTCTTT.